This T cell receptor (beta chain) was found in a study of cytotoxic CD8 clonotypes in ibrutinib-treated CLL. Per the germline V gene, CDR1 is SGHDT and CDR2 is YYEEEE. Trimming stripped 0 bases from V and 6 bases from J, with 19 bases between. The CDR3 is 17 residues long. Measured with immunoSEQ multiplex PCR; TCRdb has only the in-frame clones, and not every one. The sample has about 140,000 clones; 60% to 85% are singletons. The chain joins TRBV5-6 to TRBJ2-1; tentatively, D is TRBD2 (5 bases). This specimen was PBMCs, taken after 12 months of ibrutinib treatment. The receptor comes from a human donor with chronic lymphocytic leukemia. Written as DNA, the CDR3 is TGTGCCAGCAGCTTGGCCGAAGGGCGCCGGCGGGTCAATGAGCAGTTCTTC. Translated, it gives CASSLAEGRRRVNEQFF. Combining the CDR3 with reference TRBV5-6 and TRBJ2-1 gives the whole variable domain DAGVTQSPTHLIKTRGQQVTLRCSPKSGHDTVSWYQQALGQGPQFIFQYYEEEERQRGNFPDRFSGHQFPNYSSELNVNALLLGDSALYLCASSLAEGRRRVNEQFFGPGTRLTVL.